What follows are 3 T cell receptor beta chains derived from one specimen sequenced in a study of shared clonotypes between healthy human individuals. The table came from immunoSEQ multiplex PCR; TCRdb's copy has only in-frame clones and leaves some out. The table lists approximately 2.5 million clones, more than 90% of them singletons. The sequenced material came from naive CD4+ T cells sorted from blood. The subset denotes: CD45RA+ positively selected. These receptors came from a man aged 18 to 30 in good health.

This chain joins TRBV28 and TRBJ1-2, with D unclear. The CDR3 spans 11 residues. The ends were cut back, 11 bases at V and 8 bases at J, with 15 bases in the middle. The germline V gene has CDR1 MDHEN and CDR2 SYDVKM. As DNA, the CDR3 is TGTGCCCTTGGGCAGGTCGACGGCTACACCTTC. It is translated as CALGQVDGYTF.

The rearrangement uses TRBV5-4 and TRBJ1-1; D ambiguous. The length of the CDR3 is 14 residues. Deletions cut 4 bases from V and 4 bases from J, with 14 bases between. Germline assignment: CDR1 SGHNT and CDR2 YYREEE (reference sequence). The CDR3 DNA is TGTGCCAGCAGCCCCGACCGCAGTGCCACTGAAGCTTTCTTT. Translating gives CASSPDRSATEAFF.

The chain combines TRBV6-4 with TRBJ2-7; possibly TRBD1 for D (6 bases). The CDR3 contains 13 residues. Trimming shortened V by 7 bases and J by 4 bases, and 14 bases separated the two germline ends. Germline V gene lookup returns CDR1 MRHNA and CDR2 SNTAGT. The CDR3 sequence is CASTQGVMYEQYF. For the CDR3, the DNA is TGTGCCAGCACACAGGGTGTGATGTACGAGCAGTACTTC.